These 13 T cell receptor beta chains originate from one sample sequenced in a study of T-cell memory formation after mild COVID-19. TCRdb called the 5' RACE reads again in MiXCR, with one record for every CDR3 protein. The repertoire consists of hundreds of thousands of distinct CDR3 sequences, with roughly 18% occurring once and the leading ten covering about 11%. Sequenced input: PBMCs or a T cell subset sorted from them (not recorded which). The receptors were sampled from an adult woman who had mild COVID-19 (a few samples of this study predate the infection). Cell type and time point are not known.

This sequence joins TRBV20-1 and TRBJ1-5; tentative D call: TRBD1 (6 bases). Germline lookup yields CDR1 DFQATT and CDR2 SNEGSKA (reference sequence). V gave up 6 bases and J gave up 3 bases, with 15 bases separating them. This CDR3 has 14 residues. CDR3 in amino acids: CSAALRGTNQPQHF. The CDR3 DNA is TGCAGTGCGGCCCTGAGGGGGACCAATCAGCCCCAGCATTTT.

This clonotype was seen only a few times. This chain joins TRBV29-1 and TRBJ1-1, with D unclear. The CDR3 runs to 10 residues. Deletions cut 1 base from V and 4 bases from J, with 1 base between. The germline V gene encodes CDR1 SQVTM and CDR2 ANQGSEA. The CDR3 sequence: CSVEGTEAFF. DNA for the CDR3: TGCAGCGTTGAAGGCACTGAAGCTTTCTTT.

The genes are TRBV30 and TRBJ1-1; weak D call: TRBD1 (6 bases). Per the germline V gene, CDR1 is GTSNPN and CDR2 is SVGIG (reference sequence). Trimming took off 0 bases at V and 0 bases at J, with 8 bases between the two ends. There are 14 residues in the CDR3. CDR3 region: CAWSVAGVNTEAFF. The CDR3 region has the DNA TGTGCCTGGAGTGTTGCAGGGGTGAACACTGAAGCTTTCTTT.

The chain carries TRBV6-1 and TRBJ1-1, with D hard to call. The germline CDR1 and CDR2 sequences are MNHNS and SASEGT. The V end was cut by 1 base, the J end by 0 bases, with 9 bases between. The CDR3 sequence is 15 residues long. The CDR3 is CASSEVQLMNTEAFF. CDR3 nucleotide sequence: TGTGCCAGCAGTGAAGTACAGCTCATGAACACTGAAGCTTTCTTT.

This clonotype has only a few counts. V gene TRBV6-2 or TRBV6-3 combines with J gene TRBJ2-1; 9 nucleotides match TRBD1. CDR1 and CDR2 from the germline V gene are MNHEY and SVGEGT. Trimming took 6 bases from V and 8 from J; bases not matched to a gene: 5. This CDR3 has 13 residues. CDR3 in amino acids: CASSRDRVHEQFF. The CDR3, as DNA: TGTGCCAGCAGCAGGGACAGGGTCCATGAGCAGTTCTTC.

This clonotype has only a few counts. CDR3 region: CASSGQGIGVEPLHF. CDR3 bases: TGTGCCAGCTCGGGACAGGGAATTGGGGTAGAACCCCTCCACTTT. This sequence joins TRBV7-9 and TRBJ1-6; 9 bases agree with TRBD1. CDR3 length: 15 amino acids. V was pared by 8 bases and J by 12 bases, with 14 bases of the junction left unmatched. Germline CDR1 is SEHNR and CDR2 is FQNEAQ (reference sequence).

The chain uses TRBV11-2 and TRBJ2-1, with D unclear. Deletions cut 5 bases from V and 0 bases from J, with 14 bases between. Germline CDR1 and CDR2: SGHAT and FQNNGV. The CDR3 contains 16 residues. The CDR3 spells CASSPRLMSSYNEQFF. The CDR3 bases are TGTGCCAGCAGCCCCCGTCTGATGAGCTCCTACAATGAGCAGTTCTTC.

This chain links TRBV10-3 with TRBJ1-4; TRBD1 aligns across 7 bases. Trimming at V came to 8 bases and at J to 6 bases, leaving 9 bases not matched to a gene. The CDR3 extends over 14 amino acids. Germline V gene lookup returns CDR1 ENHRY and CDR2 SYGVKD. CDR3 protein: CAIASGGIDEKLFF. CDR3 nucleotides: TGTGCCATCGCCTCAGGGGGTATCGATGAAAAACTGTTTTTT.

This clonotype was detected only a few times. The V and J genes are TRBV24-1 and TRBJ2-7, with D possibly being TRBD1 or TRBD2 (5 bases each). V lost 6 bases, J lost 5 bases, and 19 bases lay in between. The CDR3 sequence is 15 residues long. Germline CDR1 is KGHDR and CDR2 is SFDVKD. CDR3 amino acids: CATSSPGTVTNEQYF. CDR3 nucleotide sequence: TGTGCCACCAGTTCCCCCGGGACCGTGACAAACGAGCAGTACTTC.

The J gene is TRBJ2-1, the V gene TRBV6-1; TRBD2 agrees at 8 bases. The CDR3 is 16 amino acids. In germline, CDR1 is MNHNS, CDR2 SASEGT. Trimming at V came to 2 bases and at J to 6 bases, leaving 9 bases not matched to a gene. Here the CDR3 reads CASSELGGRYSNEQFF. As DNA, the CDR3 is TGTGCCAGCAGTGAATTGGGCGGGAGGTATAGCAATGAGCAGTTCTTC.

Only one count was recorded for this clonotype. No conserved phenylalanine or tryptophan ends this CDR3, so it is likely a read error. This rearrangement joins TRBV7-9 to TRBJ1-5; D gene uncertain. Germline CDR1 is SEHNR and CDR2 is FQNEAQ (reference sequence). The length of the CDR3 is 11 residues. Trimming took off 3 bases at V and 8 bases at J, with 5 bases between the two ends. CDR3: CASSLVKPQHL. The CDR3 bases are TGTGCCAGCAGCTTGGTTAAGCCCCAGCATTTG.

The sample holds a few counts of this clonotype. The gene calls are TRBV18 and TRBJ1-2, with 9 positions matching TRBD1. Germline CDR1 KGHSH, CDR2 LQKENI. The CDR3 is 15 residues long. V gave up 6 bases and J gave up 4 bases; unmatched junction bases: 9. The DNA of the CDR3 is TGTGCCAGCTCCGCAGAGGACAGGGGATCCTATGGCTACACCTTC. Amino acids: CASSAEDRGSYGYTF.

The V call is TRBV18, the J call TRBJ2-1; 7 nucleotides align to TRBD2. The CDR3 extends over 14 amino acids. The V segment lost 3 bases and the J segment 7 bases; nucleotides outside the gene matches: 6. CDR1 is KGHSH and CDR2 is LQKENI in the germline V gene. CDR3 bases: TGTGCCAGCTCACCGGGACTAAGTCAAAATGAGCAGTTCTTC. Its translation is CASSPGLSQNEQFF.